This paragraph reports one TCR beta chain. No antigen is known for it. These data come from a study of T cell responses to AZD1222 COVID-19 vaccine. Study-wide points: Recipients of AZD1222 seropositive at baseline numbered only 6 or 7.

Assay: immunoSEQ multiplex PCR; the TCRdb copy retains only in-frame clones and omits some. The sample records fewer than 150,000 clones, over 75% being singletons. This CDR3 is built from 14 residues. Germline V gene lookup returns CDR1 GTSNPN and CDR2 SVGIG (reference sequence). The junction had 9 bases not matched to a gene; V was cut back by 4 bases and J by 3 bases. The input for sequencing was peripheral blood, taken on day 0 of AZD1222 vaccination. The chain has TRBV30 and TRBJ2-7; TRBD1 aligns across 7 bases. This clonotype was sampled from an adult in good health. Here the CDR3 reads CAWTVRDRFYEQYF. The CDR3 nucleotides are TGTGCCTGGACCGTCCGGGACAGATTCTACGAGCAGTACTTC.